The T cell receptor (beta chain) under discussion was sequenced for a study of blood T cells in healthy people across ages (dated by TCRdb to between 2015 and 2016). Regarding the research as a whole: In model experiments, template switching captured roughly one uniquely barcoded TCR beta cDNA molecule for every two T cells. Using deep sequencing normalized with unique cDNA molecular identifiers, the study measured how TCR beta repertoire diversity changes with age. The donors were divided into four age groups: young (average around 16 years), middle-aged (about 39), aged (approximately 62) and long-lived (about 80). Donors of different ages were randomly distributed across sequencing lanes to avoid experimental bias. The study analyzed two additional independent replicas of 1 million unique cDNA reads from the same blood draw for two donors, one aged 18 to 30 and one aged 80 or older.

Concerning this clonotype itself: There is no known antigen for this receptor. Base qualities are not provided; no much larger clone lies one nucleotide away.

The library was prepared using 5' RACE. The instrument was an Illumina HiSeq 2500. The second PCR ran for about 6 to 12 cycles and used a J-beta primer mix along with a sample-barcoded 5' primer. A template-switch 5' adaptor carrying 12 random nucleotides introduced a unique molecular identifier onto each TCR beta cDNA molecule. At least 2.5 million CDR3-containing paired-end reads were obtained from each sample. All of the RNA was converted into first-strand cDNA using the Mint cDNA synthesis kit, with a TRBC-specific oligonucleotide serving as the primer. Following uracil-DNA glycosylase treatment, all cDNA underwent a first 18-cycle PCR with the universal primers M1SS and BC2_uni_R. The published analysis was carried out like this. Each sample was normalized by randomly selecting 1 million high-quality reads, each carrying a distinct molecular identifier. Reads sharing molecular identifiers were discarded rather than binned into consensus sequences. MiTCR, run with a Q25 quality threshold and the strictest error-elimination algorithm, handled CDR3 identification, clonotype clustering and error correction. Lower-bound total TCR beta diversity was estimated with a nonparametric unseen species model using Euler transformation. TCRdb reran the public reads through fastp at Q25 and MiXCR, keeping productive beta chains. Rows merge per CDR3 protein into single entries with the most common DNA and genes. The V and J calls were not made by the authors but by TCRdb's processing. In this sample the table shows over 1,500,000 distinct CDR3 sequences, 49% of which occur a single time. The ten largest clones take up about 2.1% of the sample.

Systemically healthy Caucasian individuals from Russia, 39 in total and aged roughly 6 to 100 years, were included as donors. Each donor gave 8 to 10 milliliters of peripheral blood, collected into EDTA-treated Vacutainer tubes. Ficoll-Paque density-gradient centrifugation was used to isolate PBMCs, with at least 7 million per sample. Total RNA, at least 5 micrograms per sample, was extracted from PBMCs with Trizol reagent. The percentages of naive CD45RAhigh/CD27high T cells were determined by flow cytometry on a PBMC aliquot from every donor. Per the germline V gene, SQVTM is the CDR1 and ANQGSEA is the CDR2. The CDR3 sequence holds 12 residues, the cysteine and phenylalanine included. Just the 36-base CDR3 DNA is kept, in frame starting at base 1. The germline ends are 11 bases apart after V is trimmed by 4 bases and J by 6 bases. The research as a whole found: Compared with the aged group, the long-lived group had more naive CD4+ T cells, fewer expanded clones and increased TCR diversity, suggesting age selection. Observed TCR beta diversity per million T cells fell roughly linearly with age, and a significant reduction was already apparent by age around 39. Donor CMV infection status was unknown, potentially confounding age-related changes in expanded clonotypes. Conclusive comparison of naive and antigen-experienced compartments was prevented by the profiling of bulk unsorted PBMCs. Observed TCR beta diversity correlated strongly with the percentage of naive T cells measured by flow cytometry. Estimates of total diversity from one million sequenced T cells were regarded as lower bounds and underestimates.

Sequencing input: blood. This TCR was recovered from a woman aged 35 to 49 in good health. The chain links TRBV29-1 with TRBJ2-3, with an unclear D gene assignment. The CDR3 corresponds to CSVAVSDDTQYF. The sequenced DNA is TGCAGCGTTGCGGTGTCAGATGATACGCAGTATTTT.